This T cell receptor beta chain was captured in a study of blood T cell repertoires in COVID-19. Study in general: PBMCs, B-cell-depleted T cells, or T cells provided the cDNA or gDNA that made up the material.

The germline V gene encodes CDR1 LNHNV and CDR2 YYDKDF (reference sequence). V shed 3 bases, J shed 6 bases, and the junction held 11 bases outside the gene matches. The CDR3 has 16 amino acids. TCRdb's copy holds only in-frame clones and misses some; the assay was immunoSEQ multiplex PCR. This table has a few hundred thousand clones, around 85% appearing once. The gene calls are TRBV15 and TRBJ2-1; 7 bases map to TRBD2. Sequencing used PBMCs or T cells enriched from blood (not recorded which). The TCR was taken from a middle-aged man who had recovered from COVID-19. The CDR3 nucleotides are TGTGCCACCAGCAGCCCCGGGGAGCGGGATACCAATGAGCAGTTCTTC. It translates to CATSSPGERDTNEQFF.